The T cell receptor beta chain under discussion was sequenced for a study of blood T cell repertoires in COVID-19. As for the study in general: The origin of the acute and convalescent COVID-19 samples was the United States, Italy and Spain. T cells, B-cell-depleted T cells, or PBMCs supplied cDNA or gDNA.

Original data processing: Amplification with reference gene primers provided the estimates of nucleated cell counts. Clones were read by immunoSEQ multiplex PCR, and TCRdb kept only the in-frame ones, dropping some. V and J calls and clone size follow that table, whereas D and trimming were derived from the DNA. The sample shows 90,000 or so clones, roughly nine tenths of them seen only once. A single count supports this clone. The sequence derives from a human donor with active COVID-19. The donor label of this sample is uncertain. The material sequenced was peripheral blood.

Here the CDR3 DNA reads TGCGCCAGCAGCCCTGACAGGCCCGCCTATGGCTACACCTTC. This translates into CASSPDRPAYGYTF. The rearrangement links TRBV5-1 to TRBJ1-2; perhaps TRBD1 as D (6 bases). Germline-derived CDR1 and CDR2 are SGHRS and YFSETQ. Trimming removed 4 bases from V and 4 bases from J, with 14 bases in between. The CDR3 consists of 14 residues.